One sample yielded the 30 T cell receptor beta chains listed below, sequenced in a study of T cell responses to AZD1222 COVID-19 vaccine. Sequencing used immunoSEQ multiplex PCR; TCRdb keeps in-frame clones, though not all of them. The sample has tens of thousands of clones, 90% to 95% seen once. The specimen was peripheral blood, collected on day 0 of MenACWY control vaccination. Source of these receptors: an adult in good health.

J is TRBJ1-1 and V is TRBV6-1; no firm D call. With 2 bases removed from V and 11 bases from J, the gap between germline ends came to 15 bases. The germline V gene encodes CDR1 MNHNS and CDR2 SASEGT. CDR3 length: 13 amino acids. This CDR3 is CASSERSGGQAFF. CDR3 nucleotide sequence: TGTGCCAGCAGTGAAAGGTCCGGAGGGCAGGCTTTCTTT.

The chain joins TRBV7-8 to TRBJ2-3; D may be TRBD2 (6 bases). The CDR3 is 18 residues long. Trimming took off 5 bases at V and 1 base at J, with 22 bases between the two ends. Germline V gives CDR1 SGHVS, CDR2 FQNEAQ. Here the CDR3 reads CASSQIIREREGTDTQYF. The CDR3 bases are TGTGCCAGCAGCCAAATTATAAGGGAGAGGGAGGGCACAGATACGCAGTATTTT.

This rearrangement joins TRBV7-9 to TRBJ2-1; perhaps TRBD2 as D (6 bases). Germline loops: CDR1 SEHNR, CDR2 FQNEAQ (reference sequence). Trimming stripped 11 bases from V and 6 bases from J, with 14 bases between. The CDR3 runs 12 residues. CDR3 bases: TGTGCCTATTCGGAGGGAGCCAATGAGCAGTTCTTC. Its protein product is CAYSEGANEQFF.

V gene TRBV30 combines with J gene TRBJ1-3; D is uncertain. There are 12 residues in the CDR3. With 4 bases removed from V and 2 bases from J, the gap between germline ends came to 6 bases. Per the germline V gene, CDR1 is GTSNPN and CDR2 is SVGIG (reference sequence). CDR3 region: CAWIPTGNTIYF. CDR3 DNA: TGTGCCTGGATCCCCACTGGAAACACCATATATTTT.

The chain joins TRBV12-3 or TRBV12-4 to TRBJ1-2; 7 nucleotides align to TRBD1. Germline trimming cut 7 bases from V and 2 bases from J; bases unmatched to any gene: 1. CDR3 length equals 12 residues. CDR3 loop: CASIRGNYGYTF. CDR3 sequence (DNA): TGTGCCAGCATCAGGGGGAACTATGGCTACACCTTC.

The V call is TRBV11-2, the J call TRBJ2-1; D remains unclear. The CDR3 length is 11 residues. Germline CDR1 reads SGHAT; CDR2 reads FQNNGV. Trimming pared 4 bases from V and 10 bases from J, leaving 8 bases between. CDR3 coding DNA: TGTGCCAGCAGCTCCGAGCACGAGCAGTTCTTC. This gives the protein CASSSEHEQFF. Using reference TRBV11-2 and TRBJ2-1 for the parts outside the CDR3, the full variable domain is EAGVAQSPRYKIIEKRQSVAFWCNPISGHATLYWYQQILGQGPKLLIQFQNNGVVDDSQLPKDRFSAERLKGVDSTLKIQPAKLEDSAVYLCASSSEHEQFFGPGTRLTVL.

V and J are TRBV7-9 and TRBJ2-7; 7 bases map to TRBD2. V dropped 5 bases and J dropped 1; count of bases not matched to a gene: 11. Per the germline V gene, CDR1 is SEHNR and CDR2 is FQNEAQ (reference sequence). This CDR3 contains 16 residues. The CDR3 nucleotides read TGTGCCAGCAGCCCCCCCCTGGCGGGAGTTTCCTACGAGCAGTACTTC. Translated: CASSPPLAGVSYEQYF.

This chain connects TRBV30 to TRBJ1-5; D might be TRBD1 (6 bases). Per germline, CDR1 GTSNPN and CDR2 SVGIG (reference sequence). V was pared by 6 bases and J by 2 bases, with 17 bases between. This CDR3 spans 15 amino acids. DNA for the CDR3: TGTGCCTGCTCCAGGGGTAGGGGGGGCAATCAGCCCCAGCATTTT. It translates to CACSRGRGGNQPQHF.

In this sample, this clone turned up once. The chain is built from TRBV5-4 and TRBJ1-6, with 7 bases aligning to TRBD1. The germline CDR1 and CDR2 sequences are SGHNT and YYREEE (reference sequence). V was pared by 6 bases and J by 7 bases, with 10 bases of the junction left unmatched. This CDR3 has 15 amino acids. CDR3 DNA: TGTGCCAGCAAAGGACGGACAGGAGAGAATTCACCCCTCCACTTT. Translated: CASKGRTGENSPLHF.

CDR3 amino acids: CATRDSIYQPQHF. In DNA, the CDR3 is TGTGCCACCCGGGACAGCATCTATCAGCCCCAGCATTTT. The chain combines TRBV27 with TRBJ1-5; TRBD1 matches 7 bases. CDR1 is MNHEY and CDR2 is SMNVEV in the germline V gene (reference sequence). The CDR3 totals 13 residues. The junction had 8 bases not matched to a gene; V was cut back by 10 bases and J by 5 bases.

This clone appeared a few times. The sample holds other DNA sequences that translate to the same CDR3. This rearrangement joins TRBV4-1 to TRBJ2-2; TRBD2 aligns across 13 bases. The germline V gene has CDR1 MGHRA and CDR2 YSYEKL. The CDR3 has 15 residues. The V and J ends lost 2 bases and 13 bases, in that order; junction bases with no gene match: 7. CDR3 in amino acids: CASSQLTSGRPRLFF. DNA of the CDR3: TGCGCCAGCAGCCAACTGACTAGCGGGAGGCCCCGGCTGTTTTTT.

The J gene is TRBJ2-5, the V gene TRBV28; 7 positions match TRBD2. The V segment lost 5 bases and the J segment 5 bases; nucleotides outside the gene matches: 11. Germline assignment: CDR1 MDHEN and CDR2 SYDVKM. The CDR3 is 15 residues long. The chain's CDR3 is CASSPPGGSRETQYF. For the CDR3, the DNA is TGTGCCAGCAGTCCCCCCGGGGGGAGTCGGGAGACCCAGTACTTC.

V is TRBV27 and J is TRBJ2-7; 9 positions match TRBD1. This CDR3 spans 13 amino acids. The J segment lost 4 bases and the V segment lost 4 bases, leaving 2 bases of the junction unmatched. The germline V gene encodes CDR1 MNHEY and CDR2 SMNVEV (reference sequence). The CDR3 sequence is CASSSGTGYEQYF. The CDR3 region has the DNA TGTGCCAGCAGTTCCGGGACAGGGTACGAGCAGTACTTC.

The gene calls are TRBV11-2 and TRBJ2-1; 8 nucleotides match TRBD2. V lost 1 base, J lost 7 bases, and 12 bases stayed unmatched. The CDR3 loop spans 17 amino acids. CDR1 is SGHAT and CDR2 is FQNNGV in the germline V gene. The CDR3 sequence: CASSLGYGGLGPNEQFF. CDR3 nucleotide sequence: TGTGCCAGCAGCTTAGGATATGGGGGACTAGGGCCTAATGAGCAGTTCTTC.

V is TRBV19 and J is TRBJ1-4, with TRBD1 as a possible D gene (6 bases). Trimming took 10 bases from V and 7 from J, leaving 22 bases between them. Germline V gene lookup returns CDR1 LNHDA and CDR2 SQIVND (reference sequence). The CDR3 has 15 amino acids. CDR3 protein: CATFQGSGGVEKLFF. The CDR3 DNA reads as TGTGCCACCTTCCAGGGGAGCGGGGGAGTTGAAAAACTGTTTTTT.

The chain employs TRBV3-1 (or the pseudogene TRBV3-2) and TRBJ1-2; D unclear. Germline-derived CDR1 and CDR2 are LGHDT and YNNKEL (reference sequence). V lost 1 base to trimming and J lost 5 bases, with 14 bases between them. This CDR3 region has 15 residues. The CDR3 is CASSQVLEPAYGYTF. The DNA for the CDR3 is TGTGCCAGCAGCCAAGTTTTAGAACCTGCATATGGCTACACCTTC.

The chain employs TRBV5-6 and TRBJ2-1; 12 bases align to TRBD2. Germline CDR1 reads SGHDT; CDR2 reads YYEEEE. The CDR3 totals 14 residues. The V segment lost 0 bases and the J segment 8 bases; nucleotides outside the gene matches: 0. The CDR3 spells CASSLGLAGDEQFF. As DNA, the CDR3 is TGTGCCAGCAGCTTGGGACTAGCGGGAGATGAGCAGTTCTTC.

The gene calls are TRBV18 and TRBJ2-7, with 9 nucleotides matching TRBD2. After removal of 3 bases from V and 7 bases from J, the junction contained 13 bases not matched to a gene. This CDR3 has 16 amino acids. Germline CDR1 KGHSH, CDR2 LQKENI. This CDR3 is CASSPTSAGGFGEQYF. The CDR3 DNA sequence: TGTGCCAGCTCACCCACCTCCGCGGGAGGGTTTGGGGAGCAGTACTTC.

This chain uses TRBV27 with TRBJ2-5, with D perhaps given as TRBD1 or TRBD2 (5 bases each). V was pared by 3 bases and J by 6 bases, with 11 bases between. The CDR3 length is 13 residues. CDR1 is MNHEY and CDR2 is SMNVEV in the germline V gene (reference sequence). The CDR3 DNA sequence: TGTGCCAGCAGTTTTTATGGGGGTCAGACCCAGTACTTC. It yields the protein CASSFYGGQTQYF.

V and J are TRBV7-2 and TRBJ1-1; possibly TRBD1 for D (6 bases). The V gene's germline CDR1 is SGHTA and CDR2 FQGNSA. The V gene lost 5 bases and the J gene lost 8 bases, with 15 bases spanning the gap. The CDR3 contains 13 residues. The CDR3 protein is CASSIRQVAEAFF. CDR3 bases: TGTGCCAGCAGCATCCGACAGGTTGCAGAAGCTTTCTTT.

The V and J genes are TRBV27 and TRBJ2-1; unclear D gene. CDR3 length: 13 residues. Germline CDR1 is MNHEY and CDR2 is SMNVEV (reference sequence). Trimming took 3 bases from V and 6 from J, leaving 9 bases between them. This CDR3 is CASSLLQPNEQFF. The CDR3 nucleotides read TGTGCCAGCAGTTTGCTCCAGCCCAATGAGCAGTTCTTC.

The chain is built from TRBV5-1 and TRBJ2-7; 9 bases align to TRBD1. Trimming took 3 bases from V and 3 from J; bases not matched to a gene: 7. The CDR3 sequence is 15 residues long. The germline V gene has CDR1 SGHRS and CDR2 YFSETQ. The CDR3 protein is CASSSWTGEVYEQYF. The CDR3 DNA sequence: TGCGCCAGCAGCTCTTGGACAGGGGAGGTCTACGAGCAGTACTTC.

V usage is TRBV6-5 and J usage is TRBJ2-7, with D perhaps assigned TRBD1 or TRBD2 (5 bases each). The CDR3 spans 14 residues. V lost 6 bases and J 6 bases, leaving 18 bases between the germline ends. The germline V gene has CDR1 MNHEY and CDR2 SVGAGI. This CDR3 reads CASRARDPLAEQYF. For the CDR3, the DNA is TGTGCCAGCAGGGCAAGGGACCCCTTGGCCGAGCAGTACTTC.

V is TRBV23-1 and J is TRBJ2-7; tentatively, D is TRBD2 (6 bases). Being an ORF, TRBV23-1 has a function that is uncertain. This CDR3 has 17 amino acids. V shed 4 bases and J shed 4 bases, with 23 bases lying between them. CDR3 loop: CASSPKGNERVPYEQYF. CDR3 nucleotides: TGCGCCAGCAGTCCAAAAGGAAATGAGCGGGTTCCTTACGAGCAGTACTTC.

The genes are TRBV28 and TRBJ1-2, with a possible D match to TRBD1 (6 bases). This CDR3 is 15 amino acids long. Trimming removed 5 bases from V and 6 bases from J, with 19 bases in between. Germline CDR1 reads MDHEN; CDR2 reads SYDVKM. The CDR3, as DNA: TGTGCCAGCAGTCAGCCAGGGGCTAATATGAATGGCTACACCTTC. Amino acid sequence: CASSQPGANMNGYTF.

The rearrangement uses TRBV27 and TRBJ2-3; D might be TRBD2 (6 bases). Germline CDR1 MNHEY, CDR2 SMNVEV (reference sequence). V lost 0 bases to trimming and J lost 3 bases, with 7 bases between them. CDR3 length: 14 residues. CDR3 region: CASSLSAGTDTQYF. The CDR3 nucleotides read TGTGCCAGCAGTTTATCTGCGGGGACAGATACGCAGTATTTT.

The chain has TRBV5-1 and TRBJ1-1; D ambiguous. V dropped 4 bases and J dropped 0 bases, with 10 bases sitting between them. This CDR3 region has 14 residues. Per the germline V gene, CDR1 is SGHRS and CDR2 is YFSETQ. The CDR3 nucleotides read TGCGCCAGCAGCGCGGGTTCCCTGAACACTGAAGCTTTCTTT. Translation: CASSAGSLNTEAFF. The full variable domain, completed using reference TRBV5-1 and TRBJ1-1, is KAGVTQTPRYLIKTRGQQVTLSCSPISGHRSVSWYQQTPGQGLQFLFEYFSETQRNKGNFPGRFSGRQFSNSRSEMNVSTLELGDSALYLCASSAGSLNTEAFFGQGTRLTVV.

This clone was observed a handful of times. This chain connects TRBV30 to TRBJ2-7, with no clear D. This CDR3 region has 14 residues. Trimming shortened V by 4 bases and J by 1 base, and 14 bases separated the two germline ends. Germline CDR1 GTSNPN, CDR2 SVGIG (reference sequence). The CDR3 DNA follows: TGTGCCTGGAAGGAGCACCCCTCGTCCTACGAGCAGTACTTC. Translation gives CAWKEHPSSYEQYF.

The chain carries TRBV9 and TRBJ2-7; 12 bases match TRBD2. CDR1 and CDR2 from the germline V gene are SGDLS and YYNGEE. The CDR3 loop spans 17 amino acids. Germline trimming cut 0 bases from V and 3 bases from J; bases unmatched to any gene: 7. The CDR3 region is CASSVAPTSGSIYEQYF. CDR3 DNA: TGTGCCAGCAGCGTAGCCCCGACTAGCGGGAGTATCTACGAGCAGTACTTC.

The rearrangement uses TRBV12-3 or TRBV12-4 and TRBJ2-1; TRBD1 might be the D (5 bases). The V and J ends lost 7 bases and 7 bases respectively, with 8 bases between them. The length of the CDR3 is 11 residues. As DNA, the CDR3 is TGTGCCAGCATGAGGACAAATGAGCAGTTCTTC. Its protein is CASMRTNEQFF.